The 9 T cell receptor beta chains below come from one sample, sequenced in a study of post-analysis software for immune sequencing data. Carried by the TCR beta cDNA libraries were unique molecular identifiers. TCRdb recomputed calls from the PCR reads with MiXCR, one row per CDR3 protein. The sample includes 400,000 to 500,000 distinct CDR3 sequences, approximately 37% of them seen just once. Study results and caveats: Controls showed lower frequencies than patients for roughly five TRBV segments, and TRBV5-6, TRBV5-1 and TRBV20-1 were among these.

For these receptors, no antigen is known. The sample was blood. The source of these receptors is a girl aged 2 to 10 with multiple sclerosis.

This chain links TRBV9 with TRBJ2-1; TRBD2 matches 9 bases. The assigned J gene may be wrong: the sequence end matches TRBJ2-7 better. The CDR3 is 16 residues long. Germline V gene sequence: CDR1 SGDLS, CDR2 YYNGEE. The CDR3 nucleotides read TGTGCCAGCAGCGTAGGTAGCGGGAGCTCCTACAATGAGCAGTACTTC. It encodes CASSVGSGSSYNEQYF.

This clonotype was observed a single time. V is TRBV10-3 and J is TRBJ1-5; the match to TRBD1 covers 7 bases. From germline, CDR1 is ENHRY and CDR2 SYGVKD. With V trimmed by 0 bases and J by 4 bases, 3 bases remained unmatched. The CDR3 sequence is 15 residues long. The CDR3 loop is CAISESTGHNQPQHF. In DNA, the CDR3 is TGTGCCATCAGTGAGTCGACAGGGCATAATCAGCCCCAGCATTTT.

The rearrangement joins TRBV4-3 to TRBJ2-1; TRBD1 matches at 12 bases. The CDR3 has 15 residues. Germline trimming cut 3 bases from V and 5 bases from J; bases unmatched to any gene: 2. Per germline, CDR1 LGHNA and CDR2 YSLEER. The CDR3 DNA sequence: TGCGCCAGCAGCCAGGGACAGGGGGCGAACAATGAGCAGTTCTTC. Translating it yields CASSQGQGANNEQFF.

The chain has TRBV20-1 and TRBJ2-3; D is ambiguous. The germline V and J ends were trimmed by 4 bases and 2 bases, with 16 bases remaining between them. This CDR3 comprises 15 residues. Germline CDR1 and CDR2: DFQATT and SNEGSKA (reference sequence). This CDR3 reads CSATLGSEFTDTQYF. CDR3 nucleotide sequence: TGCAGTGCTACTTTGGGTTCGGAATTCACAGATACGCAGTATTTT.

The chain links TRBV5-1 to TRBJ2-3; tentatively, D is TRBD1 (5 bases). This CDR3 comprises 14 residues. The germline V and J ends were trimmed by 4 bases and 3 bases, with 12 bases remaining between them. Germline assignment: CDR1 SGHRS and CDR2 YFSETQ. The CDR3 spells CASSGIGETDTQYF. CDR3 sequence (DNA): TGCGCCAGCAGCGGAATAGGGGAAACAGATACGCAGTATTTT.

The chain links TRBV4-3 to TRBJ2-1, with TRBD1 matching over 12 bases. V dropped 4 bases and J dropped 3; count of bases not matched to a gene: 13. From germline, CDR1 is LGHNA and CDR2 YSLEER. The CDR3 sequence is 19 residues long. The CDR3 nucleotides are TGCGCCAGCAGCCCTACCGGGACAGGGGGCTTTAATTTCTACAATGAGCAGTTCTTC. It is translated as CASSPTGTGGFNFYNEQFF.

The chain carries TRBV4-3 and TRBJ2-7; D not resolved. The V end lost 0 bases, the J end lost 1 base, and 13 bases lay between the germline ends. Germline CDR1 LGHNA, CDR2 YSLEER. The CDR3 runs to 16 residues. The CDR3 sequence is CASSQEASVSSYEQYF. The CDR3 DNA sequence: TGCGCCAGCAGCCAAGAGGCATCAGTCTCATCCTACGAGCAGTACTTC.

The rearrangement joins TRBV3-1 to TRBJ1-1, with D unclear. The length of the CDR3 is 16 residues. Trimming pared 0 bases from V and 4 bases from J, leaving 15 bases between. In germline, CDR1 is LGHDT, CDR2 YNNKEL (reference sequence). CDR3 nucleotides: TGTGCCAGCAGCCAAGATGAGAACTTCCCCCCCACTGAAGCTTTCTTT. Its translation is CASSQDENFPPTEAFF.

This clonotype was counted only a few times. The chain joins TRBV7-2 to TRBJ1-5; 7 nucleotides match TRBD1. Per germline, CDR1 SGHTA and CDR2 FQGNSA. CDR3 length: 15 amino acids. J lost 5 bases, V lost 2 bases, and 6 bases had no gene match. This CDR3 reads CASSLLGGEYQPQHF. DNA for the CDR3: TGTGCCAGCAGCTTACTAGGGGGCGAGTATCAGCCCCAGCATTTT.